By sample share, the clone carrying this T cell receptor (beta chain) is medium-sized. Some clones are missing from TCRdb's copy, which holds only in-frame ones; the method was immunoSEQ multiplex PCR. The sample holds about 60,000 clones, 75% to 85% seen once. This CDR3 comprises 16 residues. Trimming took 0 bases from V and 4 from J, leaving 15 bases between them. Germline CDR1 SNHLY, CDR2 FYNNEI. This entry is derived from a study of control samples from healthy donors and cancer patients. This sequence joins TRBV2 and TRBJ1-1; possible D gene TRBD1, 5 bases. The TCR comes from a man aged 35 to 55 in good health. The material sequenced was blood. The chain's CDR3 is CASSEARGTGATEAFF. CDR3 in DNA: TGTGCCAGCAGTGAAGCGCGGGGTACAGGAGCCACTGAAGCTTTCTTT.